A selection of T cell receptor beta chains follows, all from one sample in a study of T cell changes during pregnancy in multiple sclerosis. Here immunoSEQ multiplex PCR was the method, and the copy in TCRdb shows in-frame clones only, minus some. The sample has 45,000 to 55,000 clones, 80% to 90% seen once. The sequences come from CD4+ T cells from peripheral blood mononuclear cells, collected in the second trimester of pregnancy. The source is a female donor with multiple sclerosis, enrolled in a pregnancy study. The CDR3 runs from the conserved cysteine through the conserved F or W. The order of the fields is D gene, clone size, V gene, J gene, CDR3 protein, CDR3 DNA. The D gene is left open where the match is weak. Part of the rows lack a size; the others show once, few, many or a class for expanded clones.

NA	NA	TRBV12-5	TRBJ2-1	CASGLGTSSGYNEQFF	TGTGCTAGTGGTTTGGGAACCTCCTCGGGGTACAATGAGCAGTTCTTC
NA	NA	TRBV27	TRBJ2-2	CASSLLAQTPGELFF	TGTGCCAGCAGTTTACTAGCACAGACACCCGGGGAGCTGTTTTTT
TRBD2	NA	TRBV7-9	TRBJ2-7	CASSFERAGARYEQYF	TGTGCCAGCAGCTTTGAACGAGCGGGAGCGAGGTACGAGCAGTACTTC
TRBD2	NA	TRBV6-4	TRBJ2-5	CASRRLAGDQETQYF	TGTGCCAGCAGGCGACTAGCGGGAGACCAAGAGACCCAGTACTTC
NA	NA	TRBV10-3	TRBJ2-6	CAIRLGSGANVLTF	TGTGCCATCCGGCTCGGGTCTGGGGCCAACGTCCTGACTTTC
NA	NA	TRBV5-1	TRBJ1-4	CASSPGSEANEKLFF	TGCGCCAGCAGCCCGGGGTCGGAGGCTAATGAAAAACTGTTTTTT
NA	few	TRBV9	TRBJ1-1	CASSVGGRDTEAFF	TGTGCCAGCAGCGTAGGGGGGAGGGACACTGAAGCTTTCTTT
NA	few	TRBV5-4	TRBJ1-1	CASSLARGREAFF	TGTGCCAGCAGCTTGGCCAGGGGACGTGAAGCTTTCTTT
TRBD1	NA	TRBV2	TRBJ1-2	CASSPDREGYTF	TGTGCCAGCAGTCCGGACAGGGAAGGCTACACCTTC
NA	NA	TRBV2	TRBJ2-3	CASQNNRGGDTQYF	TGTGCCAGCCAGAACAACAGGGGAGGAGATACGCAGTATTTT
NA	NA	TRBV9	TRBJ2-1	CASSRNAGRKDEQFF	TGTGCCAGCAGCCGGAATGCGGGCAGAAAGGATGAGCAGTTCTTC
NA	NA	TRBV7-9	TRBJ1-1	CASSLLGNTEAFF	TGTGCCAGCAGCTTACTAGGGAACACTGAAGCTTTCTTT
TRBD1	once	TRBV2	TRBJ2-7	CASSEGPGGPARYF	TGTGCCAGCAGTGAAGGCCCAGGGGGTCCCGCAAGGTACTTC
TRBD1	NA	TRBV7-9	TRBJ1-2	CASSSFRTGGPLGGYTF	TGTGCCAGCAGCTCCTTCCGGACAGGGGGCCCTCTTGGTGGCTACACCTTC
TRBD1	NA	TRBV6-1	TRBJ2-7	CASSDGTGYYEQYF	TGTGCCAGCAGTGACGGGACAGGGTACTACGAGCAGTACTTC
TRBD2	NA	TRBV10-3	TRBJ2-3	CAISDGTSGTTDTQYF	TGTGCCATCAGTGATGGGACTAGCGGGACCACAGATACGCAGTATTTT
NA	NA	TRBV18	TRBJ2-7	CASSPNRDSNYEQYF	TGTGCCAGCTCACCAAACCGGGACTCCAACTACGAGCAGTACTTC
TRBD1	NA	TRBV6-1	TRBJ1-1	CASSSGQMNTEAFF	TGTGCCAGCAGCTCGGGACAGATGAACACTGAAGCTTTCTTT
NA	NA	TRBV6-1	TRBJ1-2	CASSVTSGARGYTF	TGTGCCAGCAGTGTAACCTCAGGGGCGCGCGGCTACACCTTC
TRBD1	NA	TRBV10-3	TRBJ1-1	CAISETDRGRNTEAFF	TGTGCCATCAGTGAGACCGACAGGGGTCGGAACACTGAAGCTTTCTTT
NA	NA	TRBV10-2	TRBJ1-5	CASSLDGLSNQPQHF	TGCGCCAGCAGTTTGGATGGGCTTAGCAATCAGCCCCAGCATTTT
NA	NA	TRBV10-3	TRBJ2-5	CAISGQGGETQYF	TGTGCCATCAGTGGACAGGGAGGAGAGACCCAGTACTTC
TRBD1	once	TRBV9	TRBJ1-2	CASSALQGYGYTF	TGTGCCAGCAGCGCTTTACAGGGGTATGGCTACACCTTC
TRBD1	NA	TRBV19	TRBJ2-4	CASSTSTGGNIQYF	TGTGCCAGTAGTACATCGACAGGGGGAAACATTCAGTACTTC
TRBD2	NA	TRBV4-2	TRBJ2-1	CASSFSAGGGGNEQFF	TGTGCCAGCAGCTTCAGCGCGGGAGGTGGTGGCAATGAGCAGTTCTTC
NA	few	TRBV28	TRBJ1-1	CASRPGWAEAFF	TGTGCCAGCAGGCCAGGGTGGGCTGAAGCTTTCTTT
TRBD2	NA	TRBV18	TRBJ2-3	CASSPVSGRFSTDTQYF	TGTGCCAGCTCACCAGTTAGCGGGAGATTTAGCACAGATACGCAGTATTTT
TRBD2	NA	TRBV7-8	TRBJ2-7	CASSLRTSGSYEQYF	TGTGCCAGCAGCTTACGGACTAGCGGTTCCTACGAGCAGTACTTC
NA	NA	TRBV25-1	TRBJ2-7	CASSDPRYTYEQYF	TGTGCCAGCAGTGACCCCCGGTATACCTACGAGCAGTACTTC
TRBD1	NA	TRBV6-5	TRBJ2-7	CASTNSGTGEQYF	TGTGCCAGCACCAATTCCGGGACAGGCGAGCAGTACTTC
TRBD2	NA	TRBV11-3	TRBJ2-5	CASSVGTSGDVETQYF	TGTGCCAGCAGCGTAGGGACTAGCGGAGATGTAGAGACCCAGTACTTC
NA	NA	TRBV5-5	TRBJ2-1	CASSLTGRYNEQFF	TGTGCCAGCAGCTTGACGGGGAGATACAATGAGCAGTTCTTC
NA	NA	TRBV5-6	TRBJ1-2	CASSLRTASSGYTF	TGTGCCAGCAGCTTGAGGACAGCGTCTAGTGGCTACACCTTC
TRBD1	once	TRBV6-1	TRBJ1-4	CASSAGTGREKLFF	TGTGCCAGCAGTGCCGGGACAGGGAGGGAAAAACTGTTTTTT
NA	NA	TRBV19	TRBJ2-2	CASSMGADTGELFF	TGTGCCAGTAGTATGGGGGCCGACACCGGGGAGCTGTTTTTT
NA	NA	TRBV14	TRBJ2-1	CASSHRLGTRLYNEQFF	TGTGCCAGCAGCCATAGACTAGGGACGAGACTTTACAATGAGCAGTTCTTC
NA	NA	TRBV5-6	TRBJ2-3	CASSTRAGSRTDTQYF	TGTGCCAGCAGCACACGGGCGGGTAGCCGCACAGATACGCAGTATTTT
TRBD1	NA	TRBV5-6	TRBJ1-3	CASSLTGGSGNTIYF	TGTGCCAGCAGCTTGACAGGGGGCTCTGGAAACACCATATATTTT
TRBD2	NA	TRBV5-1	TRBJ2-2	CASSKGLAGVLENTGELFF	TGCGCCAGCAGCAAGGGACTAGCGGGAGTTCTTGAGAACACCGGGGAGCTGTTTTTT
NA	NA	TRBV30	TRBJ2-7	CAWSVIWAAEQYF	TGTGCCTGGAGTGTAATTTGGGCAGCCGAGCAGTACTTC